The present T cell receptor (beta chain) was sequenced within a study of cytomegalovirus exposure and HLA in healthy donors. Study overall: The same platform as the roughly 700 first-cohort repertoires was used for the 130 or so validation repertoires, a later analysis reported.

Regarding the study as a whole: Reportedly, cytomegalovirus status was diagnosed with high sensitivity and specificity. As confirmed in vitro, three CMV-associated chains were specific for CMV antigens. The study designated roughly 160 TCR beta chains cytomegalovirus-associated.

With 0 bases removed from V and 3 bases from J, the gap between germline ends came to 11 bases. The CDR3 loop spans 14 amino acids. CDR1 GTSNPN and CDR2 SVGIG come from the germline V gene (reference sequence). Concerning this clone: Its antigen is as yet unknown.

Generated by immunoSEQ multiplex PCR, the TCRdb table keeps only in-frame clones and is missing some. This sample has about 73,000 clones; around 96% occur once, and the top ten carry approximately 3.3%. The receptor's source is a man between 18 and 29 years old in good health and CMV-seronegative. V usage is TRBV30 and J usage is TRBJ1-1; the D gene is possibly TRBD1 (6 bases). The sample consisted of PBMCs. In nucleotides, the CDR3 is TGTGCCTGGAGTGTACCAGGGGATGACACTGAAGCTTTCTTT. It yields the protein CAWSVPGDDTEAFF. Filled out from reference TRBV30 and TRBJ1-1, the complete variable domain reads SQTIHQWPATLVQPVGSPLSLECTVEGTSNPNLYWYRQAAGRGLQLLFYSVGIGQISSEVPQNLSASRPQDRQFILSSKKLLLSDSGFYLCAWSVPGDDTEAFFGQGTRLTVV.